This T cell receptor beta chain was sequenced during a study of blood T cell repertoires in COVID-19. The repertoire was sequenced with immunoSEQ multiplex PCR; TCRdb's copy has only in-frame clones and lacks some. In the table there are about 80,000 clones, approximately 90% of which are singletons. V was trimmed by 3 bases and J by 4 bases, leaving 11 bases between them. CDR1 MRHNA and CDR2 SNTAGT come from the germline V gene. The CDR3 length is 14 residues. This clone was seen many times. The sequencing input was peripheral blood. The receptor's source is a man aged 25-45 years with acute or convalescent COVID-19. V usage is TRBV6-4 and J usage is TRBJ2-3, with D possibly TRBD2 on 7 matching bases. The CDR3 DNA is TGTGCCAGCAGTGAGGGGGCGGGAGCAGATACGCAGTATTTT. It specifies CASSEGAGADTQYF.